These T cell receptor beta chains were read from a single sample in a study of technical replicates of blood from several donors. Libraries were prepared by immunoSEQ multiplex PCR; TCRdb keeps only in-frame clonotypes and omits some of them. Altogether roughly 60,000 clones are present, 75% to 90% being singletons, with the ten largest covering about 5.4%. Sequencing was performed on PBMCs. These receptors came from a human donor in good health. Some clones in this sample may be carry-over from other donors' samples. CDR3s include the opening cysteine and the closing phenylalanine or tryptophan. The D gene is left open where the match is weak. The size of a clone is reported for some rows only, either as once, few or many, or as a class for expanded clones.

J: TRBJ2-3
V: TRBV4-3
size: NA
D: NA
CDR3: CASSRTYSTDTQYF
DNA: TGCGCCAGCAGCCGGACATACAGCACAGATACGCAGTATTTT

J: TRBJ1-6
V: TRBV6-1
size: NA
D: NA
CDR3: CASSAGPYNSPLHF
DNA: TGTGCCAGCAGTGCTGGGCCCTATAATTCACCCCTCCACTTT

J: TRBJ1-2
V: TRBV6-6
size: NA
D: NA
CDR3: CASSLQVAVYGYTF
DNA: TGTGCCAGCAGCCTACAGGTGGCCGTCTATGGCTACACCTTC

J: TRBJ2-2
V: TRBV7-2
size: NA
D: NA
CDR3: CASSLISVGELFF
DNA: TGTGCCAGCAGCTTAATTTCTGTCGGGGAGCTGTTTTTT

J: TRBJ2-1
V: TRBV10-3
size: NA
D: NA
CDR3: CAIGLTNGEQFF
DNA: TGTGCCATCGGATTGACAAACGGTGAGCAGTTCTTC

J: TRBJ2-7
V: TRBV2
size: NA
D: NA
CDR3: CASSQYSFRAVGANYEQYF
DNA: TGTGCCAGCAGCCAATACTCCTTCCGCGCGGTTGGGGCGAACTACGAGCAGTACTTC

J: TRBJ1-5
V: TRBV7-8
size: NA
D: NA
CDR3: CASSLTRGSSNQPQHF
DNA: TGTGCCAGCAGCCTCACAAGGGGAAGCAGCAATCAGCCCCAGCATTTT

J: TRBJ2-7
V: TRBV4-1
size: NA
D: TRBD2
CDR3: CASSQGAAGEQYF
DNA: TGCGCCAGCAGCCAAGGGGCAGCGGGGGAGCAGTACTTC

J: TRBJ1-6
V: TRBV27
size: NA
D: TRBD1
CDR3: CASSLWPPGQGASYNSPLHF
DNA: TGTGCCAGCAGTTTATGGCCCCCGGGACAGGGTGCCTCCTATAATTCACCCCTCCACTTT

J: TRBJ1-5
V: TRBV6-1
size: NA
D: TRBD1
CDR3: CASSTGGRQPQHF
DNA: TGTGCCAGCAGTACAGGGGGTCGACAGCCCCAGCATTTT

J: TRBJ2-3
V: TRBV4-2
size: NA
D: NA
CDR3: CASSQDWGGKDTQYF
DNA: TGTGCCAGCAGCCAAGATTGGGGGGGCAAGGATACGCAGTATTTT

J: TRBJ2-1
V: TRBV7-2
size: NA
D: TRBD1
CDR3: CASSPGTAPYNEQFF
DNA: TGTGCCAGCAGCCCAGGGACAGCTCCGTACAATGAGCAGTTCTTC

J: TRBJ2-3
V: TRBV7-2
size: NA
D: NA
CDR3: CASSQARGTARDTQYF
DNA: TGTGCCAGCAGCCAGGCTCGCGGGACAGCCCGAGATACGCAGTATTTT

J: TRBJ1-4
V: TRBV10-3
size: once
D: NA
CDR3: CAISESSTVTSEKLFF
DNA: TGTGCCATCAGTGAGTCAAGCACAGTTACTTCTGAAAAACTGTTTTTT

J: TRBJ2-6
V: TRBV11-2
size: NA
D: NA
CDR3: CASSSLAMTLSGANVLTF
DNA: TGTGCCAGCAGTAGCTTAGCCATGACCCTCTCTGGGGCCAACGTCCTGACTTTC

J: TRBJ2-7
V: TRBV7-2
size: NA
D: NA
CDR3: CASSLGGKGDEQYF
DNA: TGTGCCAGCAGCTTAGGGGGTAAAGGGGACGAGCAGTACTTC

J: TRBJ2-7
V: TRBV30
size: NA
D: NA
CDR3: CAWSAGINEQYF
DNA: TGTGCCTGGAGTGCGGGAATTAACGAGCAGTACTTC

J: TRBJ2-5
V: TRBV5-1
size: NA
D: TRBD2
CDR3: CASSGGGSSVQETQYF
DNA: TGCGCCAGCAGCGGGGGAGGGTCCTCGGTCCAAGAGACCCAGTACTTC

J: TRBJ2-3
V: TRBV6-4
size: few
D: TRBD2
CDR3: CASSEGSGGADTQYF
DNA: TGTGCCAGCAGTGAGGGTAGCGGGGGAGCAGATACGCAGTATTTT

J: TRBJ2-4
V: TRBV7-2
size: NA
D: NA
CDR3: CASSLSTGQGIQYF
DNA: TGTGCCAGCAGCTTGAGTACAGGTCAGGGCATTCAGTACTTC

J: TRBJ1-2
V: TRBV5-4
size: few
D: NA
CDR3: CASSLRANYGYTF
DNA: TGTGCCAGCAGCTTGCGTGCTAACTATGGCTACACCTTC

J: TRBJ2-1
V: TRBV5-4
size: once
D: NA
CDR3: CATEGRNEQFF
DNA: TGTGCCACAGAGGGGAGGAATGAGCAGTTCTTC

J: TRBJ2-3
V: TRBV7-2
size: NA
D: NA
CDR3: CASSLFGTIADTQYF
DNA: TGTGCCAGCAGCTTATTTGGGACAATTGCAGATACGCAGTATTTT

J: TRBJ2-7
V: TRBV4-3
size: NA
D: TRBD1
CDR3: CASSQGTGLGEQYF
DNA: TGCGCCAGCAGCCAAGGGACAGGCCTTGGTGAGCAGTACTTC

J: TRBJ2-7
V: TRBV7-9
size: NA
D: NA
CDR3: CASSLGEAYEQYF
DNA: TGTGCCAGCAGCTTAGGGGAGGCCTACGAGCAGTACTTC

J: TRBJ2-7
V: TRBV6-1
size: NA
D: TRBD2
CDR3: CASSGLAGGQSYEQYF
DNA: TGTGCCAGCAGTGGGCTAGCGGGGGGGCAATCCTACGAGCAGTACTTC

J: TRBJ2-1
V: TRBV7-3
size: NA
D: TRBD2
CDR3: CASSSGTRNEQFF
DNA: TGTGCCAGCAGCTCCGGGACTAGGAATGAGCAGTTCTTC

J: TRBJ2-3
V: TRBV7-2
size: NA
D: NA
CDR3: CASSPGRSTDTQYF
DNA: TGTGCCAGCAGCCCAGGTCGGAGCACAGATACGCAGTATTTT